Following are 11 T cell receptor beta chains from one sample sequenced in a study of T cell changes during pregnancy in multiple sclerosis (dated by TCRdb to the late 2010s). To prepare the library, the immunoSEQ multiplex PCR assay was applied. The clones in this table, taken by TCRdb from immuneACCESS, are in-frame only. Not every clone is retained; where verified, under half of the shortfall comes from an unresolved V gene, and the cause of the rest is unknown. The sample data list about 48,000 clones, and 80% to 95% of these were observed just once. The ten largest make up more than 0.7% of the sample. The specimen comprised CD4+ T cells from peripheral blood mononuclear cells, sampled in the second trimester of pregnancy. These receptors were obtained from a female donor in good health, enrolled as a control in a pregnancy study.

This clone showed up just once. CDR3 in DNA: TGTGCCAGCAGCAATGCCCGGGGGGGCCTTAGCTCCTACGAGCAGTACTTC. It yields the protein CASSNARGGLSSYEQYF. The chain joins TRBV21-1 to TRBJ2-7; the DNA was not compared with TRBD2, the D call given in the table. TRBV21-1 is classified as a pseudogene. The CDR3 sequence is 17 residues long.

The chain employs TRBV7-8 and TRBJ2-7; possible D gene TRBD2, 6 bases. Germline-derived CDR1 and CDR2 are SGHVS and FQNEAQ. Trimming took off 5 bases at V and 3 bases at J, with 17 bases between the two ends. The CDR3 consists of 15 residues. This chain's CDR3 is CASSLRGTGVYEQYF. CDR3 nucleotides: TGTGCCAGCAGCCTGCGGGGCACCGGAGTCTACGAGCAGTACTTC.

The V gene is TRBV30, the J gene TRBJ2-1, with D maybe TRBD2 (7 bases). The CDR3 runs to 12 residues. Germline CDR1 and CDR2: GTSNPN and SVGIG (reference sequence). The V and J ends lost 4 bases and 6 bases respectively, with 10 bases between them. The CDR3 DNA reads TGTGCCTGGAAAGGGGGGGGCAATGAGCAGTTCTTC. Its protein product is CAWKGGGNEQFF.

The chain employs TRBV6-5 and TRBJ2-1; 7 nucleotides agree with TRBD2. Germline CDR1 is MNHEY and CDR2 is SVGAGI. Germline trimming cut 9 bases from V and 2 bases from J; bases unmatched to any gene: 10. The length of the CDR3 is 15 residues. CDR3 amino acids: CAREVSSGPYNEQFF. CDR3 DNA: TGTGCCAGAGAAGTTTCTAGCGGCCCCTACAATGAGCAGTTCTTC.

This chain uses TRBV18 with TRBJ2-4, with unresolved D. The CDR3 extends over 16 amino acids. V dropped 6 bases and J dropped 0 bases, with 15 bases sitting between them. Germline V gene lookup returns CDR1 KGHSH and CDR2 LQKENI. CDR3 nucleotides: TGTGCCAGCTCTCCAGCTACGGGTCTAGCCAAAAACATTCAGTACTTC. It encodes CASSPATGLAKNIQYF.

This clone has just one count. This chain joins TRBV5-1 and TRBJ1-2; 7 bases fit TRBD1. The J segment lost 5 bases and the V segment lost 3 bases, leaving 4 bases of the junction unmatched. Germline CDR1 SGHRS, CDR2 YFSETQ. The CDR3 consists of 13 residues. The CDR3 bases are TGCGCCAGCAGCTACGGGACAGCATATGGCTACACCTTC. Protein: CASSYGTAYGYTF.

V usage is TRBV27 and J usage is TRBJ2-3; 16 positions agree with TRBD2. Germline V CDR1 and CDR2: MNHEY, SMNVEV (reference sequence). Trimming cost V 4 bases and J 14 bases; bases outside gene matches: 6. The CDR3 covers 14 residues. CDR3 region: CASSSGTSGGAWYF. The DNA of the CDR3 is TGTGCCAGCAGTTCAGGGACTAGCGGGGGGGCGTGGTATTTT.

The V and J genes are TRBV19 and TRBJ2-3; 10 bases fit TRBD2. The CDR3 is made up of 15 amino acids. V shed 10 bases and J 5 bases; nucleotides not matched to a gene: 12. Germline CDR1 LNHDA, CDR2 SQIVND (reference sequence). CDR3: CATRPLAGVEDTQYF. The DNA of the CDR3 is TGTGCCACCAGACCTCTAGCGGGAGTCGAAGATACGCAGTATTTT. Combining the CDR3 with reference TRBV19 and TRBJ2-3 gives the whole variable domain DGGITQSPKYLFRKEGQNVTLSCEQNLNHDAMYWYRQDPGQGLRLIYYSQIVNDFQKGDIAEGYSVSREKKESFPLTVTSAQKNPTAFYLCATRPLAGVEDTQYFGPGTRLTVL.

The gene calls are TRBV30 and TRBJ2-3, with a possible D match to TRBD1 (5 bases). The V gene lost 2 bases and the J gene lost 6 bases, with 15 bases spanning the gap. This CDR3 has 14 residues. Germline V gives CDR1 GTSNPN, CDR2 SVGIG (reference sequence). The CDR3 coding sequence is TGTGCCTGGAGTAAAAGGGGTCTTTCCGATACGCAGTATTTT. Residues: CAWSKRGLSDTQYF. Using reference TRBV30 and TRBJ2-3 for the parts outside the CDR3, the full variable domain is SQTIHQWPATLVQPVGSPLSLECTVEGTSNPNLYWYRQAAGRGLQLLFYSVGIGQISSEVPQNLSASRPQDRQFILSSKKLLLSDSGFYLCAWSKRGLSDTQYFGPGTRLTVL.

The chain couples TRBV5-1 to TRBJ2-3; possibly TRBD2 for D (6 bases). This CDR3 region has 15 residues. Germline V lookup: CDR1 SGHRS, CDR2 YFSETQ. Trimming removed 0 bases from V and 3 bases from J, with 11 bases in between. CDR3 in amino acids: CASSLAGLETDTQYF. The CDR3 DNA sequence: TGCGCCAGCAGCTTGGCGGGACTTGAGACAGATACGCAGTATTTT.

The chain uses TRBV7-9 and TRBJ2-3; weak D call: TRBD1 (6 bases). The V end was cut by 5 bases, the J end by 4 bases, with 16 bases between. CDR1 is SEHNR and CDR2 is FQNEAQ in the germline V gene (reference sequence). The CDR3 runs to 15 residues. The CDR3 DNA follows: TGTGCCAGCAGCCCACAGGGTACCGGGTCAGATACGCAGTATTTT. Amino acids: CASSPQGTGSDTQYF.